These 18 T cell receptor beta chains were all obtained from the same sample, sequenced in a study of T cells in Graves' hyperthyroidism and ophthalmopathy. Amplified TCR beta CDR3 regions came from RNA transcripts. Using the HTBI primer set, a first-round RT-PCR was run on the TCR CDR3. Each CDR3 protein gets one entry after TCRdb re-called the multiplex PCR reads with MiXCR. The data contain around 400,000 distinct CDR3 sequences, about 12% of them singletons. Input material: blood. The receptor set was obtained from a woman under 30 with Graves' hyperthyroidism.

This clonotype was observed a few times. The chain employs TRBV25-1 and TRBJ2-7; TRBD2 matches 8 bases. V lost 3 bases, J lost 2 bases, and 6 bases stayed unmatched. CDR3 length: 15 residues. Germline-derived CDR1 and CDR2 are MGHDK and SYGVNS. CDR3 sequence: CASSETGREAYEQYF. The CDR3 coding sequence is TGTGCCAGCAGTGAGACTGGGCGGGAGGCCTACGAGCAGTACTTC.

There are many counts of this clonotype. The J gene is TRBJ1-1, the V gene TRBV7-8; 8 bases fit TRBD1. Trimming cost V 6 bases and J 1 base; bases outside gene matches: 7. Germline loops: CDR1 SGHVS, CDR2 FQNEAQ. The CDR3 is made up of 15 amino acids. CDR3: CASRQGDRSNTEAFF. CDR3 nucleotides: TGTGCCAGCAGACAAGGGGACAGGTCGAACACTGAAGCTTTCTTT.

V gene TRBV24-1 combines with J gene TRBJ2-2; weak D call: TRBD1 (5 bases). CDR1 and CDR2 from the germline V gene are KGHDR and SFDVKD. The CDR3 runs 15 residues. Trimming removed 5 bases from V and 0 bases from J, with 9 bases in between. CDR3 residues: CATSGTTANTGELFF. Here the CDR3 DNA reads TGTGCCACCAGTGGGACAACCGCGAACACCGGGGAGCTGTTTTTT.

This chain connects TRBV7-2 to TRBJ2-3, with a tentative D call TRBD2 (6 bases). The germline V gene encodes CDR1 SGHTA and CDR2 FQGNSA. The CDR3 runs to 15 residues. V lost 2 bases to trimming and J lost 4 bases, with 13 bases between them. The CDR3 loop is CASSLITSSADTQYF. The CDR3 coding sequence is TGTGCCAGCAGCTTAATCACTAGCTCGGCAGATACGCAGTATTTT.

This rearrangement joins TRBV20-1 to TRBJ2-5; TRBD2 might be the D (5 bases). CDR1 is DFQATT and CDR2 is SNEGSKA in the germline V gene (reference sequence). The CDR3 runs to 15 residues. V dropped 3 bases and J dropped 4 bases, with 18 bases sitting between them. The CDR3 DNA reads as TGCAGTGCTAGTTTCCTAGCAAGGGCGGGAGAGACCCAGTACTTC. It encodes CSASFLARAGETQYF.

This clonotype occurred many times. CDR3 DNA sequence: TGTGCCAGCAGTTACCGCAGAGATTGGGCGCAGTACTTC. Translating gives CASSYRRDWAQYF. The chain recombines TRBV6-2 or TRBV6-3 with TRBJ2-7; D not resolved. V was trimmed by 2 bases and J by 9 bases, leaving 14 bases between them. There are 13 residues in the CDR3. Germline V gives CDR1 MNHEY, CDR2 SVGEGT.

The sample holds many counts of this clonotype. The chain combines TRBV7-8 with TRBJ2-1, with TRBD2 identical over 12 bases. With V trimmed by 2 bases and J by 3 bases, 2 bases remained unmatched. This CDR3 spans 16 amino acids. Germline CDR1 and CDR2: SGHVS and FQNEAQ. DNA for the CDR3: TGTGCCAGCAGCTTAATGGGACTAGCGGGCTACAATGAGCAGTTCTTC. Its translation: CASSLMGLAGYNEQFF.

This clonotype was detected ten times or more. The V call is TRBV7-2, the J call TRBJ2-5, with D perhaps TRBD1 (6 bases). The CDR3 length is 14 residues. The V and J ends lost 2 bases and 2 bases respectively, with 9 bases between them. Germline V lookup: CDR1 SGHTA, CDR2 FQGNSA. The CDR3: CASSLSDRQETQYF. The CDR3 DNA is TGTGCCAGCAGCTTAAGTGACAGGCAAGAGACCCAGTACTTC.

In its sample, this clonotype was seen many times. The chain carries TRBV2 and TRBJ1-5; 7 positions match TRBD1. The CDR3 has 15 amino acids. V was pared by 4 bases and J by 9 bases, with 12 bases of the junction left unmatched. Germline V lookup: CDR1 SNHLY, CDR2 FYNNEI. The CDR3 DNA is TGTGCCAGCAGTGGTGGGACAGAGGTCGCTCGGCCCCAGCATTTT. Translating gives CASSGGTEVARPQHF. Full variable domain (rest looked up from reference TRBV2 and TRBJ1-5): EPEVTQTPSHQVTQMGQEVILRCVPISNHLYFYWYRQILGQKVEFLVSFYNNEISEKSEIFDDQFSVERPDGSNFTLKIRSTKLEDSAMYFCASSGGTEVARPQHFGDGTRLSIL.

At least ten counts were recorded for this clonotype. The J gene is TRBJ1-1, the V gene TRBV9; D may be TRBD1 (5 bases). The CDR3 extends over 14 amino acids. CDR1 is SGDLS, CDR2 YYNGEE, per germline. Trimming cost V 3 bases and J 0 bases, with 9 bases left between them. CDR3 bases: TGTGCCAGCAGCGGGGGACTTCTGAACACTGAAGCTTTCTTT. This translates into CASSGGLLNTEAFF. The full variable domain, rest sourced from reference TRBV9 and TRBJ1-1, is DSGVTQTPKHLITATGQRVTLRCSPRSGDLSVYWYQQSLDQGLQFLIQYYNGEERAKGNILERFSAQQFPDLHSELNLSSLELGDSALYFCASSGGLLNTEAFFGQGTRLTVV.

The table lists this clonotype with many counts. The J gene is TRBJ2-3, the V gene TRBV7-3; a weak D match, TRBD2 (5 bases). The ends were cut back, 5 bases at V and 0 bases at J, with 15 bases in the middle. CDR1 and CDR2 (germline): SGHTA, FQGTGA. The CDR3 has 16 amino acids. The CDR3 loop reads CASSVALQPSTDTQYF. The CDR3 DNA reads as TGTGCCAGCAGCGTAGCGCTCCAGCCAAGCACAGATACGCAGTATTTT. Combining the CDR3 with reference TRBV7-3 and TRBJ2-3 gives the whole variable domain GAGVSQTPSNKVTEKGKYVELRCDPISGHTALYWYRQSLGQGPEFLIYFQGTGAADDSGLPNDRFFAVRPEGSVSTLKIQRTERGDSAVYLCASSVALQPSTDTQYFGPGTRLTVL.

Many counts were recorded for this clonotype. This sequence joins TRBV5-1 and TRBJ1-5; TRBD1 agrees at 11 bases. Unmatched junction bases numbered 5, after V lost 4 bases and J lost 5 bases. CDR1 and CDR2 (germline): SGHRS, YFSETQ. This CDR3 has 15 amino acids. CDR3 amino acids: CASSEGQGADQPQHF. The CDR3 DNA reads as TGCGCCAGCAGCGAAGGACAGGGGGCAGATCAGCCCCAGCATTTT.

This clonotype was observed at least ten times. This rearrangement joins TRBV11-2 to TRBJ1-4, with D hard to call. Per germline, CDR1 SGHAT and CDR2 FQNNGV. This CDR3 comprises 15 residues. V was clipped by 6 bases and J by 0 bases, with 11 bases between them. The DNA for the CDR3 is TGTGCCAGCAGTGCAGAATACGCAACTAATGAAAAACTGTTTTTT. Translated: CASSAEYATNEKLFF.

This clonotype was recorded a few times. The J gene is TRBJ2-7, the V gene TRBV27; weak D call: TRBD1 (8 bases). The CDR3 consists of 15 residues. V lost 6 bases to trimming and J lost 5 bases, with 20 bases between them. CDR1 is MNHEY and CDR2 is SMNVEV in the germline V gene (reference sequence). The CDR3: CASSHYRGGPHEQYF. The CDR3 nucleotides read TGTGCCAGCAGCCATTACAGGGGGGGACCCCACGAGCAGTACTTC.

CDR3 region: CASSPLGTGSSGANVLTF. The CDR3 bases are TGTGCCAGCTCACCACTCGGGACAGGGTCCTCTGGGGCCAACGTCCTGACTTTC. The V call is TRBV18, the J call TRBJ2-6, with TRBD1 identical over 9 bases. The germline gives CDR1 KGHSH, CDR2 LQKENI. The V gene end was trimmed by 1 base and the J gene end by 0 bases; junction bases not matched to a gene: 4. CDR3 length equals 18 residues. The whole variable domain, filled in from reference TRBV18 and TRBJ2-6, reads NAGVMQNPRHLVRRRGQEARLRCSPMKGHSHVYWYRQLPEEGLKFMVYLQKENIIDESGMPKERFSAEFPKEGPSILRIQQVVRGDSAAYFCASSPLGTGSSGANVLTFGAGSRLTVL.

This clonotype showed up many times. The V and J genes are TRBV28 and TRBJ1-1; D is unclear. V was clipped by 1 base and J by 5 bases, with 8 bases between them. CDR1 MDHEN and CDR2 SYDVKM come from the germline V gene. This CDR3 spans 13 amino acids. In nucleotides, the CDR3 is TGTGCCAGCAGTTTATCGGTGGAAACTGAAGCTTTCTTT. Protein product: CASSLSVETEAFF.

There are many counts of this clonotype. V is TRBV24-1 and J is TRBJ2-5; no firm D call. Trimming cost V 1 base and J 2 bases, with 7 bases left between them. The CDR3 is 14 residues long. From germline, CDR1 is KGHDR and CDR2 SFDVKD. CDR3 residues: CATSDFFAQETQYF. For the CDR3, the DNA is TGTGCCACCAGTGATTTTTTCGCTCAAGAGACCCAGTACTTC.

In this sample, this clonotype turned up many times. The chain joins TRBV28 to TRBJ1-1; D is unclear. The CDR3 sequence is 15 residues long. The ends were cut back, 3 bases at V and 4 bases at J, with 15 bases in the middle. Germline CDR1 reads MDHEN; CDR2 reads SYDVKM. The CDR3 sequence: CASSLAPTVFTEAFF. The CDR3 coding sequence is TGTGCCAGCAGTTTGGCCCCCACAGTTTTCACTGAAGCTTTCTTT. The full variable domain, with the rest looked up from reference TRBV28 and TRBJ1-1, is DVKVTQSSRYLVKRTGEKVFLECVQDMDHENMFWYRQDPGLGLRLIYFSYDVKMKEKGDIPEGYSVSREKKERFSLILESASTNQTSMYLCASSLAPTVFTEAFFGQGTRLTVV.